In this sample, the clone carrying this T cell receptor beta chain turned up a few times. Produced via immunoSEQ multiplex PCR; TCRdb's table is partial and in-frame only. The table records under 200,000 clones, 85% of them present only once. These data are taken from a study of blood T cell repertoires in COVID-19. The source material was peripheral blood. The TCR comes from a man in his forties or fifties with acute or convalescent COVID-19.

The CDR3 region has the DNA TGCGCCAGCAGCAAGGGACTAGCGGCGAACACCGGGGAGCTGTTTTTT. Translated: CASSKGLAANTGELFF. The chain joins TRBV5-1 to TRBJ2-2; 11 nucleotides align to TRBD2. V lost 4 bases to trimming and J lost 0 bases; unmatched junction nucleotides: 2. The CDR3 covers 16 residues. Germline assignment: CDR1 SGHRS and CDR2 YFSETQ.